What follows describes a single T cell receptor beta chain. These data originate in a study of blood T cell repertoires in COVID-19. As for the study in general: Samples taken during acute and convalescent COVID-19 were collected in the United States, Italy and Spain. The cDNA or gDNA used as material had been derived from T cells, B-cell-depleted T cells, or PBMCs.

Sequencing was performed with immunoSEQ multiplex PCR; in TCRdb, only in-frame clones are kept and a portion is missing. The repertoire holds some 120,000 clones, with 75% to 85% as singletons. Germline V gene lookup returns CDR1 MGHDK and CDR2 SYGVNS. Trimming removed 1 base at V and 3 bases at J, with 9 bases between. CDR3 size: 14 residues. Sequencing was done on a sample of peripheral blood. The chain employs TRBV25-1 and TRBJ1-1; D remains unclear. This TCR was sampled from a human donor in a cohort sampled during active COVID-19. This chain's CDR3 is CASSEWLEDTEAFF. CDR3 in DNA: TGTGCCAGCAGTGAATGGCTGGAGGACACTGAAGCTTTCTTT.